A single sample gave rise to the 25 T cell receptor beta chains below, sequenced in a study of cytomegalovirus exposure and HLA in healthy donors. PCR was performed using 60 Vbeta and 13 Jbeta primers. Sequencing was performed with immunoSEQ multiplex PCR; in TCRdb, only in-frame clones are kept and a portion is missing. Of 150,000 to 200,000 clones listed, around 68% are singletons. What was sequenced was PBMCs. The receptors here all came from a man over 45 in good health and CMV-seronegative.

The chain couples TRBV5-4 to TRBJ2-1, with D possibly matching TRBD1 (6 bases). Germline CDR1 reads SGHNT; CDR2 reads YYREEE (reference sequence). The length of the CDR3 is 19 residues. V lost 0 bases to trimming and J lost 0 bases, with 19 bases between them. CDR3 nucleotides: TGTGCCAGCAGCTTGGGTGGGGGCGGGTACCCGAGCTCCTACAATGAGCAGTTCTTC. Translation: CASSLGGGGYPSSYNEQFF.

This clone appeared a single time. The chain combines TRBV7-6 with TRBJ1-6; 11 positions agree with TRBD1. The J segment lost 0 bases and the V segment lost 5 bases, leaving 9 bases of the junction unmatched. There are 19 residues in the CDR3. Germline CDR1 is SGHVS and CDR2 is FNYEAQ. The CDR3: CASSPGTGGRSSYNSPLHF. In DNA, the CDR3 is TGTGCCAGCAGCCCCGGGACAGGGGGTAGGAGCTCCTATAATTCACCCCTCCACTTT.

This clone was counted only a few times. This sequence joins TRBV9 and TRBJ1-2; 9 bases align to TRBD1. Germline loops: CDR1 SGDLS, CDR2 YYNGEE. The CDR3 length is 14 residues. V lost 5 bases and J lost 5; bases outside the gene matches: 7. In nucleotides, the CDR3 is TGTGCCAGCAGGGAGGACAGGGGCCTATATGGCTACACCTTC. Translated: CASREDRGLYGYTF.

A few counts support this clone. The CDR3: CASSGTSPQETQYF. The CDR3 DNA sequence: TGTGCCAGCAGCGGTACATCCCCACAAGAGACCCAGTACTTC. The V and J genes are TRBV9 and TRBJ2-5, with no clear D. The V and J ends lost 3 bases and 2 bases respectively, with 11 bases between them. There are 14 residues in the CDR3. Per germline, CDR1 SGDLS and CDR2 YYNGEE.

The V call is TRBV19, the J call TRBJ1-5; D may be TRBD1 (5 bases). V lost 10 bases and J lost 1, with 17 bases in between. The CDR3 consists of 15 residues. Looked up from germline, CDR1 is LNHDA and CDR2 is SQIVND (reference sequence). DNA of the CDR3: TGTGCCACCTCCCAGTTAGGGGAAAGCAATCAGCCCCAGCATTTT. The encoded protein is CATSQLGESNQPQHF.

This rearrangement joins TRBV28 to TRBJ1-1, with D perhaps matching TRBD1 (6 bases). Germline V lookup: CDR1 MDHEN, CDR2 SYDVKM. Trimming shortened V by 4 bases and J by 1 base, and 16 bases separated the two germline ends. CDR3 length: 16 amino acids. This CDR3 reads CASSSPGQTGNTEAFF. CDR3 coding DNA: TGTGCCAGCAGTTCCCCCGGACAGACAGGGAACACTGAAGCTTTCTTT. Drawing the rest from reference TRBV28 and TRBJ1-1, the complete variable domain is DVKVTQSSRYLVKRTGEKVFLECVQDMDHENMFWYRQDPGLGLRLIYFSYDVKMKEKGDIPEGYSVSREKKERFSLILESASTNQTSMYLCASSSPGQTGNTEAFFGQGTRLTVV.

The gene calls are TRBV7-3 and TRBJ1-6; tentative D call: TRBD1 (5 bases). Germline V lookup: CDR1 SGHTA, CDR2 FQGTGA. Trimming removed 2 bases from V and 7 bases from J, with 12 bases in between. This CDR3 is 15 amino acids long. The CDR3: CASSLLGGANSPLHF. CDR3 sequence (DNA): TGTGCCAGCAGCTTACTGGGGGGAGCCAATTCACCCCTCCACTTT.

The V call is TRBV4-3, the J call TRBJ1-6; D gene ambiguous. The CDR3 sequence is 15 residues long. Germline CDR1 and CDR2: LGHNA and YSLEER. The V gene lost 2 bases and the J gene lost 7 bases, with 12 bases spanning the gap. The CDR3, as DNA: TGCGCCAGCAGCCAATTCGGGAGAGGGAATTCACCCCTCCACTTT. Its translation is CASSQFGRGNSPLHF.

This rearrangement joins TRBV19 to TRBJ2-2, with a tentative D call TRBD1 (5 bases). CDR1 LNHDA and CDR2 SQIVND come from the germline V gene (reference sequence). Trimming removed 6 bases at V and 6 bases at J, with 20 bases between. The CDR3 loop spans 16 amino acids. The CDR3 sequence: CASRSIGRARSGELFF. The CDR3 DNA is TGTGCCAGTAGGTCGATTGGCAGGGCGAGGTCCGGGGAGCTGTTTTTT.

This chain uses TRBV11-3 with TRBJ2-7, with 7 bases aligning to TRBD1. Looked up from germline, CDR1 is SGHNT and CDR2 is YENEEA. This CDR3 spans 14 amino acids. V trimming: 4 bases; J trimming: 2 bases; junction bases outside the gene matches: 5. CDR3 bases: TGTGCCAGCAGCTCGGGACAGCTCCCCTACGAGCAGTACTTC. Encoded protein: CASSSGQLPYEQYF.

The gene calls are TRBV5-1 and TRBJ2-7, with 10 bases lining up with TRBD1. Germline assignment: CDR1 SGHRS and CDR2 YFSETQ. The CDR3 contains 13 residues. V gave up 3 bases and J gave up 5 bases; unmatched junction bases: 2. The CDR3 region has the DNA TGCGCCAGCAGCTCTGGACAGGGGGACGAGCAGTACTTC. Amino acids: CASSSGQGDEQYF.

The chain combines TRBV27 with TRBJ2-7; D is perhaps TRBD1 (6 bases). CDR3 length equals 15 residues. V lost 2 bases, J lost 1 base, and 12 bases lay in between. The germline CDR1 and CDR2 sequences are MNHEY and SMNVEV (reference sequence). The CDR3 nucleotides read TGTGCCAGCAGTTTACGAGGACAGCTATCCTACGAGCAGTACTTC. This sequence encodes CASSLRGQLSYEQYF.

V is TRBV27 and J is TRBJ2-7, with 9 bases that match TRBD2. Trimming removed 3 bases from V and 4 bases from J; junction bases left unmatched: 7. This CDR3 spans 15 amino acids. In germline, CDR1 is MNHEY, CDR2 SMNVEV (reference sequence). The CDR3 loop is CASSFGLAGAYEQYF. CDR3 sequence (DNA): TGTGCCAGCAGTTTTGGGTTAGCGGGGGCATACGAGCAGTACTTC.

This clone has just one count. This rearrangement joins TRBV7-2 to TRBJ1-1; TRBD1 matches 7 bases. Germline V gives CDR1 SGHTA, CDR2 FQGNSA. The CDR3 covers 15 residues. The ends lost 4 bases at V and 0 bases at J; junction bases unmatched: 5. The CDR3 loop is CASSSMTGMNTEAFF. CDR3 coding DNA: TGTGCCAGCAGCTCGATGACAGGGATGAACACTGAAGCTTTCTTT. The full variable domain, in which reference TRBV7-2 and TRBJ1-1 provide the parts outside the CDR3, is GAGVSQSPSNKVTEKGKDVELRCDPISGHTALYWYRQSLGQGLEFLIYFQGNSAPDKSGLPSDRFSAERTGGSVSTLTIQRTQQEDSAVYLCASSSMTGMNTEAFFGQGTRLTVV.

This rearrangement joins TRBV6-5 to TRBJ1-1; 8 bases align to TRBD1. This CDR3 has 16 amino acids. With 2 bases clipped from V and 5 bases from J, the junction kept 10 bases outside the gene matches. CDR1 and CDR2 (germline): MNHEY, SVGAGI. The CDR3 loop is CASSYTRSRGHTEAFF. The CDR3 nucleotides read TGTGCCAGCAGTTACACGAGGAGCAGGGGGCATACTGAAGCTTTCTTT.

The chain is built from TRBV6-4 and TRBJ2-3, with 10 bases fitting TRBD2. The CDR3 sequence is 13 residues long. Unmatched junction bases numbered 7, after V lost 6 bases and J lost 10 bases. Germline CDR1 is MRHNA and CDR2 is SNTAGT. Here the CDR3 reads CASRPSGGAPQYF. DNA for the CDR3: TGTGCCAGCAGACCCAGCGGGGGGGCCCCGCAGTATTTT.

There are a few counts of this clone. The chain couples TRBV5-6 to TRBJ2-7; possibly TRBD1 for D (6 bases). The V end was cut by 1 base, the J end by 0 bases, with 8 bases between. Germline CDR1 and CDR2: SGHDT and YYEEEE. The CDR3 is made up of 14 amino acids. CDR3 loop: CASSLTGYSYEQYF. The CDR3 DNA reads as TGTGCCAGCAGCTTGACAGGGTACTCCTACGAGCAGTACTTC.

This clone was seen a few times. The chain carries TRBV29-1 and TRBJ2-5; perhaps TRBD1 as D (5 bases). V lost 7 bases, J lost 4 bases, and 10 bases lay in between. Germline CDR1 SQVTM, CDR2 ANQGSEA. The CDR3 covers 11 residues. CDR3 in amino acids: CSGGLAETQYF. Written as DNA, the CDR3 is TGCAGCGGGGGCCTGGCAGAGACCCAGTACTTC.

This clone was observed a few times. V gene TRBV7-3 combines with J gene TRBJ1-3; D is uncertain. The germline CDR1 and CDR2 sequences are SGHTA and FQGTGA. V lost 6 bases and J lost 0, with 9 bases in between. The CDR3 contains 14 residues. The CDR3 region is CASSRGSSGNTIYF. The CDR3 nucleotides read TGTGCCAGCAGTCGCGGGTCCTCTGGAAACACCATATATTTT.

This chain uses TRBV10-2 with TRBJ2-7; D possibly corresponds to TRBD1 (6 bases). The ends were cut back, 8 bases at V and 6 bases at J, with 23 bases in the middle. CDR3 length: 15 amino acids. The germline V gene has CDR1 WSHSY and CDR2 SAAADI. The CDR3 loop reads CASAPEAGVATEQYF. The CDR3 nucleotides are TGCGCCAGCGCCCCAGAGGCAGGGGTTGCGACCGAGCAGTACTTC.

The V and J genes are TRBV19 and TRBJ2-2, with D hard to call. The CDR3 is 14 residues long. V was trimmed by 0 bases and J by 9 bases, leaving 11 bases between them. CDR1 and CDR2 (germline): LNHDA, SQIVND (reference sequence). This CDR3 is CASSIDLGMWELFF. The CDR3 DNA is TGTGCCAGTAGTATAGATCTAGGCATGTGGGAGCTGTTTTTT.

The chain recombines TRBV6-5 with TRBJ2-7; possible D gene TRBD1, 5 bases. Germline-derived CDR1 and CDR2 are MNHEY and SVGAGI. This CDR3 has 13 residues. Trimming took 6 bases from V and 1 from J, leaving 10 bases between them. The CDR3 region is CASSPDSSYEQYF. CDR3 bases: TGTGCCAGCAGCCCTGACAGTTCCTACGAGCAGTACTTC.

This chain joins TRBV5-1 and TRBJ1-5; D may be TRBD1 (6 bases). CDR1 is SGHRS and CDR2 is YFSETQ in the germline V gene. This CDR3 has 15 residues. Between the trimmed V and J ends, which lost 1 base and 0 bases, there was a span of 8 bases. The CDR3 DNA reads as TGCGCCAGCAGCTTGATAGGGGGTAGCAATCAGCCCCAGCATTTT. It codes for CASSLIGGSNQPQHF. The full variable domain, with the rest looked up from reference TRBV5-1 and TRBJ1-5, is KAGVTQTPRYLIKTRGQQVTLSCSPISGHRSVSWYQQTPGQGLQFLFEYFSETQRNKGNFPGRFSGRQFSNSRSEMNVSTLELGDSALYLCASSLIGGSNQPQHFGDGTRLSIL.

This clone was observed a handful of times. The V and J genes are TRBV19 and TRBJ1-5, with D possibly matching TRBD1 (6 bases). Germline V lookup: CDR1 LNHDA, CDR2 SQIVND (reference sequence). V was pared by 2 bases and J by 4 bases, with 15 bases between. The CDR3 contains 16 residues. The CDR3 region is CASSIRSGAGNQPQHF. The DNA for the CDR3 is TGTGCCAGTAGTATAAGGTCAGGGGCAGGGAATCAGCCCCAGCATTTT.

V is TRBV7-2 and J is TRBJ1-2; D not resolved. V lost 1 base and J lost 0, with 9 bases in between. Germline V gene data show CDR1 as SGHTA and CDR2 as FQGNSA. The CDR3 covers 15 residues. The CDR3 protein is CASSLVRGSNYGYTF. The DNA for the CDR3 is TGTGCCAGCAGCTTAGTCCGGGGTTCTAACTATGGCTACACCTTC.